Detailed here is one T cell receptor (beta chain). While unrecorded immune exposures were likely, the donors were nominally healthy when sampled. The CDR3 is 14 amino acids. J was trimmed by 6 bases and V by 4 bases; bases with no gene match: 7. The germline CDR1 and CDR2 sequences are SNHLY and FYNNEI. These data come from a study of cytomegalovirus exposure and HLA in healthy donors. Study context: Early released data comprised some 85 million unique TCRs from HLA-typed donors.

With 60 Vbeta and 13 Jbeta primers, the PCR was carried out. The repertoire was sequenced with immunoSEQ multiplex PCR; TCRdb's copy has only in-frame clones and lacks some. The table lists 150,000 to 200,000 clones, about four fifths of them singletons, with about 1.8% in the top ten. The clonotype originates from a woman aged 18 to 35 in good health and CMV-seronegative. Sequencing was carried out using PBMCs. This chain links TRBV2 with TRBJ2-7; 9 positions match TRBD1. The CDR3 reads CASSVPDRGPEQYF. CDR3 DNA sequence: TGTGCCAGCAGTGTCCCGGACAGGGGTCCCGAGCAGTACTTC. The variable domain in full, completed from reference TRBV2 and TRBJ2-7, reads EPEVTQTPSHQVTQMGQEVILRCVPISNHLYFYWYRQILGQKVEFLVSFYNNEISEKSEIFDDQFSVERPDGSNFTLKIRSTKLEDSAMYFCASSVPDRGPEQYFGPGTRLTVT.